The rows below give T cell receptor beta chains drawn from one sample of a study of T cell responses to AZD1222 COVID-19 vaccine. Repertoires were generated with immunoSEQ multiplex PCR, while TCRdb's copy carries only in-frame clones and drops some. This table holds fewer than 200,000 clones, 88% found once. The specimen was peripheral blood, collected 28 days after the second AZD1222 dose. The receptors stem from an adult who received the AZD1222 COVID-19 vaccine. CDR3s include the opening cysteine and the closing phenylalanine or tryptophan. D genes are given only for firm matches. The listing skips clone size in some rows; elsewhere it reads once, few, many or a size class.

.	TRBV5-4	.	11	TRBJ2-1	TGTGCCAGCAGCTCCCACAATGAGCAGTTCTTC	CASSSHNEQFF
once	TRBV30	.	12	TRBJ2-3	TGTGCCTGGAGCACAGAGGGAGATACGCAGTATTTT	CAWSTEGDTQYF
.	TRBV27	.	12	TRBJ1-2	TGTGCCAGTTCGGGGCCGGACTATGGCTACACCTTC	CASSGPDYGYTF
once	TRBV5-1	.	13	TRBJ2-4	TGCGCCAGCAGCTTGGTGGCGGAAAACATTCAGTACTTC	CASSLVAENIQYF
.	TRBV24-1	.	14	TRBJ2-1	TGTGCCACCAGTGATTTGCTAGACGGGGATGAGCAGTTCTTC	CATSDLLDGDEQFF
.	TRBV19	TRBD1	14	TRBJ2-7	TGTGCCAGTAAAATGGGACAGGGGGCCGGCGAGCAGTACTTC	CASKMGQGAGEQYF
.	TRBV23-1	.	17	TRBJ2-3	TGCGCCAGCAGTCAATCATCCCCAGGAATAAGCACAGATACGCAGTATTTT	CASSQSSPGISTDTQYF
.	TRBV20-1	.	10	TRBJ2-1	TGCAGTGCCACCTTACTTGAGCAGTTCTTC	CSATLLEQFF
.	TRBV4-2	.	16	TRBJ2-2	TGTGCCAGCAGCCAACCCTCGGAGGGGGGCACCGGGGAGCTGTTTTTT	CASSQPSEGGTGELFF
.	TRBV5-1	.	15	TRBJ1-3	TGCGCCAGCAGCTTGGGGGTCGGGGTTGGAAACACCATATATTTT	CASSLGVGVGNTIYF
.	TRBV7-3	.	13	TRBJ2-7	TGTGCCAGCAGCTTGGGGGGGGCGGACGAGCAGTACTTC	CASSLGGADEQYF
few	TRBV11-2	TRBD2	15	TRBJ2-1	TGTGCCAGCAGCTTATACGGGGGAGGGGTTAATGAGCAGTTCTTC	CASSLYGGGVNEQFF
once	TRBV7-9	.	16	TRBJ2-3	TGTGCCAGCAGCTTAAGCAGACTCGGTAGCACAGATACGCAGTATTTT	CASSLSRLGSTDTQYF
.	TRBV7-2	TRBD2	18	TRBJ2-1	TGTGCCAGCATGTTTCGGACTAGCGGGAGGTCTGCCTACAATGAGCAGTTCTTC	CASMFRTSGRSAYNEQFF
.	TRBV10-3	TRBD2	15	TRBJ2-7	TGTGCCATCTCAAGTGAACGAGCGGGAGGCGACGAGCAGTACTTC	CAISSERAGGDEQYF
.	TRBV30	.	11	TRBJ2-3	TGTGCCGGCGGGACAACAGATACGCAGTATTTT	CAGGTTDTQYF
.	TRBV18	.	15	TRBJ1-1	TGTGCCAGCTCACCATCTATTGAAGGGGCTACTGAAGCTTTCTTT	CASSPSIEGATEAFF
once	TRBV6-1	TRBD1	16	TRBJ1-2	TGTGCCAGCAGTGAGCCTAGGACAGGGGCTAGGTATGGCTACACCTTC	CASSEPRTGARYGYTF